This TCR beta chain was obtained from a study of blood T cell repertoires in COVID-19 (dated by TCRdb to 2018 to 2021). Describing the broader study: Samples from collaborators originated in the United States, Italy and Spain and spanned both the acute and convalescent phases of COVID-19. The prospective study material was composed of cDNA or gDNA derived from T cells, B-cell-depleted T cells, or PBMCs. Subjects who had been exposed to COVID-19, were actively infected with it, or had recovered from it provided the deeply sampled blood TCRbeta repertoires that made up the dataset. The repertoires were released in a freely available public database meant as a resource for research on the immune response to SARS-CoV-2. Samples came from the ongoing ImmuneRACE study (first 160 participants) plus 1,254 subjects from 6 global collaborators. Sample metadata almost always included a de-identified subject ID, COVID-19 status, age in years and sex. Where HLA class I and class II types were available, the types were taken from metadata supplied by the sample provider, not from assay-based typing.

Participants in the prospective study were aged roughly 18 to 100 years, lived in about two dozen United States geographic areas, and enrolled through a virtual design. To assign participants to cohorts, the prospective study relied on clinical history that participants themselves reported in a screening survey and a study questionnaire. In the prospective study, whole blood, serum and a nasopharyngeal or oropharyngeal swab were collected from each participant by mobile phlebotomists. Prospective study participants could optionally give additional blood draws and questionnaires over an approximately 2-month period. Blood samples from the prospective study were shipped frozen or at room temperature prior to DNA extraction. V gives up 11 bases and J gives up 3 bases, and the segment between their germline ends measures 22 bases. For CDR1 and CDR2, the germline V gene lists MDHEN and SYDVKM. Including the terminal cysteine and phenylalanine, the CDR3 comprises 15 residues. The DNA shown is the 45-base CDR3, in frame from base 1.

Remarks on this clone: What this receptor recognizes is not known. Base qualities are not at hand, and no much larger clone is one base apart.

The immunoSEQ Assay, a bias-controlled multiplex PCR, was used to amplify TCRbeta CDR3 regions from genomic DNA. The study's own analysis went as follows. Nucleated cell counts per sample were estimated from amplification of reference gene primers within the assay. To quantify the absolute abundance of each unique TCRbeta CDR3 rearrangement, sequence reads were collapsed and filtered. For each sample, productive Simpson clonality was calculated as the square root of Simpson's diversity index across productive rearrangements. TCRdb mirrors the immuneACCESS table, restricted to in-frame sequences. Some clones are absent from its copies; in checked studies, under half trace to an unresolved V gene, and the reason for the others is unknown. V and J calls plus clone size are reproduced from that table; the DNA served to infer D and trimming. The sample table shows a few hundred thousand clones, and over 80% are seen once. The ten largest clones add up to approximately 10% of the sample.

On the study overall, not on this receptor specifically: Clinical and demographic metadata were provided uncurated, with the amount varying by source and participant.

This TCR was recovered from a man between 18 and 29 years old with acute COVID-19. The sample taken for sequencing was PBMCs or T cells enriched from blood (not recorded which). The rearrangement combines TRBV28 with TRBJ1-1; tentative D gene TRBD1, with 5 bases matching. The nucleotide sequence reads as follows: TGTGCCTCACAGTCCCCGGGCAGGGTGGACACTGAAGCTTTCTTT. It translates to CASQSPGRVDTEAFF.